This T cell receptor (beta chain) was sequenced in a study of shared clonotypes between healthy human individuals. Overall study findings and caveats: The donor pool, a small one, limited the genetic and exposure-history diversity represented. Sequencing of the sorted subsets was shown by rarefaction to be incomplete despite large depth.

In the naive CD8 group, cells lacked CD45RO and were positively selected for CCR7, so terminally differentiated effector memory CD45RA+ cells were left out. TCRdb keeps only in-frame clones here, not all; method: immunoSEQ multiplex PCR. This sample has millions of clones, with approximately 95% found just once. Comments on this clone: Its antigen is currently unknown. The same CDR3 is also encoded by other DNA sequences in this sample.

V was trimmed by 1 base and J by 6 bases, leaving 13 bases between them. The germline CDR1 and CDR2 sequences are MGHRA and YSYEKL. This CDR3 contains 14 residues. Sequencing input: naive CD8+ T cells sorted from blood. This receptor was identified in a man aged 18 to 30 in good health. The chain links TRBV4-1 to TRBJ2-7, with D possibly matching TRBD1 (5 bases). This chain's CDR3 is CASSQGQGAGEQYF. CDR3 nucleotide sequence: TGCGCCAGCAGCCAAGGCCAAGGGGCTGGCGAGCAGTACTTC.